A selection of T cell receptor beta chains follows, all from one sample in a study of T cell responses to AZD1222 COVID-19 vaccine. Some clones are missing from TCRdb's copy, which holds only in-frame ones; the method was immunoSEQ multiplex PCR. The repertoire consists of approximately 170,000 clones, with 80% to 90% occurring once and the leading ten covering approximately 7.2%. The sample was peripheral blood, taken on day 0 of AZD1222 vaccination. The receptors were gathered from an adult in good health. Each CDR3 is given with its conserved first and last residue. Fields, in order: D gene, J gene, clone size, V gene, CDR3 protein, CDR3 DNA. D genes are given only for firm matches. A row's size may be missing; if present it is once, few, many or a size class.

TRBD1	TRBJ1-2	once	TRBV28	CASEPRQGANYGYTF	TGTGCCAGCGAACCAAGACAGGGAGCAAACTATGGCTACACCTTC
-	TRBJ2-7	-	TRBV4-3	CASSQGLDSSYEQYF	TGCGCCAGCAGCCAAGGACTGGACAGTTCCTACGAGCAGTACTTC
-	TRBJ1-4	once	TRBV7-6	CASSLRGKLFF	TGTGCCAGCAGCTTACGTGGAAAACTGTTTTTT
TRBD1	TRBJ2-7	-	TRBV7-9	CATTVRTGGSYEQYF	TGTGCCACCACCGTAAGAACAGGGGGCTCCTACGAGCAGTACTTC
TRBD1	TRBJ2-3	-	TRBV7-6	CASSPRPGAGGDSQYF	TGTGCCAGCAGCCCCAGACCGGGGGCAGGGGGCGATTCGCAGTATTTT
TRBD2	TRBJ2-2	-	TRBV12-5	CASREGGTNTGELFF	TGTGCTAGTCGGGAGGGGGGAACGAACACCGGGGAGCTGTTTTTT
-	TRBJ1-5	few	TRBV6-1	CASSERGSRYSNQPQHF	TGTGCCAGCAGTGAAAGGGGGAGCCGGTATAGCAATCAGCCCCAGCATTTT
-	TRBJ2-2	-	TRBV7-2	CASSPTWYGELFF	TGTGCCAGCAGCCCAACATGGTATGGGGAGCTGTTTTTT
-	TRBJ2-5	-	TRBV11-2	CASSSQETQYF	TGTGCCAGCAGCTCGCAAGAGACCCAGTACTTC
-	TRBJ1-4	once	TRBV29-1	CSGRGSTNEKLFF	TGCAGCGGGAGGGGTTCAACTAATGAAAAACTGTTTTTT
-	TRBJ2-7	-	TRBV30	CAWRGTTSGGVVLYEQYF	TGTGCCTGGAGGGGAACTACGTCTGGAGGGGTAGTGCTTTACGAGCAGTACTTC
TRBD1	TRBJ2-7	-	TRBV27	CASRPRGQGYEQYF	TGTGCCAGCCGTCCTAGGGGACAGGGTTACGAGCAGTACTTC
-	TRBJ2-4	-	TRBV2	CASSEISLYGAKNIQYF	TGTGCCAGCAGTGAAATTTCTTTATACGGAGCCAAAAACATTCAGTACTTC
-	TRBJ2-3	few	TRBV20-1	CSASSGTSTDTQYF	TGCAGTGCTAGTTCCGGGACCAGCACAGATACGCAGTATTTT
TRBD2	TRBJ2-1	-	TRBV7-2	CASSLASGLGYNEQFF	TGTGCCAGCAGCTTAGCGTCAGGACTAGGTTACAATGAGCAGTTCTTC
TRBD1	TRBJ2-1	-	TRBV5-1	CASSLGDRGEQFF	TGCGCCAGCAGCTTGGGCGACAGGGGTGAGCAGTTCTTC
-	TRBJ1-3	-	TRBV15	CATSGHNTIYF	TGTGCCACCAGCGGGCATAACACCATATATTTT
-	TRBJ2-5	once	TRBV28	CASSGELQTQYF	TGTGCCAGCAGTGGGGAGCTACAGACCCAGTACTTC
-	TRBJ1-3	-	TRBV29-1	CSVGPGSGNTIYF	TGCAGCGTTGGTCCGGGGTCTGGAAACACCATATATTTT
TRBD1	TRBJ1-1	-	TRBV5-6	CASSAWDRGPAAFF	TGTGCCAGCAGCGCCTGGGACAGGGGGCCGGCCGCTTTCTTT
-	TRBJ1-4	-	TRBV7-2	CASSLRSGNNEKLFF	TGTGCCAGCAGCTTAAGGTCGGGCAATAATGAAAAACTGTTTTTT
-	TRBJ1-2	-	TRBV15	CATSRDLSGSYYGYTF	TGTGCCACCAGCAGAGATCTATCAGGGTCTTACTATGGCTACACCTTC
-	TRBJ1-2	-	TRBV15	CATSIQGVSYGYTF	TGTGCCACCAGCATACAGGGTGTCAGCTATGGCTACACCTTC
-	TRBJ2-3	once	TRBV5-1	CASSWGVPDTQYF	TGCGCCAGCAGCTGGGGCGTCCCAGATACGCAGTATTTT
-	TRBJ2-2	-	TRBV3-1/TRBV3-2	CASSLEEWRGTGELFF	TGTGCCAGCAGCTTAGAGGAGTGGAGAGGGACCGGGGAGCTGTTTTTT
-	TRBJ2-1	-	TRBV4-1	CASSLGPSLRNEQFF	TGCGCCAGCAGCCTAGGTCCTTCCCTGAGGAATGAGCAGTTCTTC
-	TRBJ1-2	-	TRBV3-1/TRBV3-2	CASKQGNYGYTF	TGTGCCAGTAAACAGGGCAACTATGGCTACACCTTC
TRBD1	TRBJ2-1	once	TRBV6-5	CASSRTGGNYNEQFF	TGTGCCAGCAGTCGGACAGGGGGCAACTACAATGAGCAGTTCTTC
-	TRBJ2-5	-	TRBV30	CAWSGTTWGETQYF	TGTGCCTGGTCCGGTACCACATGGGGAGAGACCCAGTACTTC
TRBD1	TRBJ1-2	once	TRBV5-4	CASSLVDRENYGYTF	TGTGCCAGCAGCTTGGTCGACAGGGAAAACTATGGCTACACCTTC
TRBD2	TRBJ2-5	-	TRBV7-9	CASSPTSAYQETQYF	TGTGCCAGCAGCCCGACTAGCGCTTACCAAGAGACCCAGTACTTC
-	TRBJ1-6	once	TRBV19	CASSTQYNTGISYNSPLHF	TGTGCCAGTAGTACCCAATATAACACAGGAATCTCCTATAATTCACCCCTCCACTTT
TRBD1	TRBJ1-2	-	TRBV19	CASRRDRVSSGYTF	TGTGCCAGTAGAAGGGACAGGGTGTCCTCCGGCTACACCTTC
-	TRBJ1-4	-	TRBV6-5	CASGGLLNEKLFF	TGTGCCAGCGGGGGGTTGCTTAATGAAAAACTGTTTTTT